A single sample is the source of the 12 T cell receptor beta chains below, sequenced in a study of blood T cells in healthy people across ages. A second PCR of roughly 7 to 11 cycles used a sample-barcoded 5' primer and a J-beta primer mix. MiXCR, run by TCRdb on the 5' RACE reads, gives a single entry per CDR3 protein. The sample carries around 1,900,000 distinct CDR3 sequences, about 39% recorded once. Material for sequencing was blood. All receptors derive from a human donor in good health.

The J gene is TRBJ2-1, the V gene TRBV6-2 or TRBV6-3; 9 bases map to TRBD1. Germline V gives CDR1 MNHEY, CDR2 SVGEGT. The ends lost 2 bases at V and 9 bases at J; junction bases unmatched: 5. The CDR3 is 14 residues long. The CDR3 region has the DNA TGTGCCAGCAGTTACGGACAGGGGAGGGGTGAGCAGTTCTTC. Residues: CASSYGQGRGEQFF.

This clonotype appeared a few times. This chain uses TRBV4-1 with TRBJ1-4, with a tentative D call TRBD1 (5 bases). This CDR3 is built from 10 residues. Per germline, CDR1 MGHRA and CDR2 YSYEKL. With 11 bases removed from V and 7 bases from J, the gap between germline ends came to 8 bases. The CDR3 sequence: CAAGIEKLFF. The DNA for the CDR3 is TGCGCCGCAGGGATTGAAAAACTGTTTTTT.

The gene calls are TRBV29-1 and TRBJ1-6; D remains unclear. Trimming shortened V by 4 bases and J by 9 bases, and 13 bases separated the two germline ends. The germline V gene has CDR1 SQVTM and CDR2 ANQGSEA. CDR3 size: 13 residues. The CDR3 sequence: CSVATEGSSPLHF. CDR3 sequence (DNA): TGCAGCGTTGCGACGGAAGGGAGTTCACCCCTCCACTTT. Complete variable domain (other parts from reference TRBV29-1 and TRBJ1-6): SAVISQKPSRDICQRGTSLTIQCQVDSQVTMMFWYRQQPGQSLTLIATANQGSEATYESGFVIDKFPISRPNLTFSTLTVSNMSPEDSSIYLCSVATEGSSPLHFGNGTRLTVT.

The chain couples TRBV7-2 to TRBJ1-1; D may be TRBD1 (5 bases). The CDR3 sequence is 15 residues long. The germline V gene encodes CDR1 SGHTA and CDR2 FQGNSA. The ends were cut back, 2 bases at V and 9 bases at J, with 19 bases in the middle. The CDR3 DNA sequence: TGTGCCAGCAGCTTAAAGATCCAGGGCGCTGCACAAGCTTTCTTT. This codes for CASSLKIQGAAQAFF.

V gene TRBV4-1 combines with J gene TRBJ1-2; a possible D gene is TRBD1 (5 bases). The V gene's germline CDR1 is MGHRA and CDR2 YSYEKL. CDR3 size: 12 residues. The germline V and J ends were trimmed by 1 base and 7 bases, with 7 bases remaining between them. The CDR3 spells CASSQAGPGYTF. CDR3 DNA: TGCGCCAGCAGCCAAGCAGGGCCTGGCTACACCTTC.

The chain uses TRBV11-2 and TRBJ2-5; D uncertain. CDR3 length: 15 amino acids. With 7 bases removed from V and 1 base from J, the gap between germline ends came to 16 bases. CDR1 is SGHAT, CDR2 FQNNGV, per germline. CDR3 sequence (DNA): TGTGCCAGCAACCCCCCCTGGGTTAGCCAAGAGACCCAGTACTTC. Residues: CASNPPWVSQETQYF.

The chain couples TRBV3-1 to TRBJ1-4, with no clear D. V was clipped by 4 bases and J by 2 bases, with 14 bases between them. The germline gives CDR1 LGHDT, CDR2 YNNKEL (reference sequence). This CDR3 has 16 residues. The CDR3 sequence: CASSRFVVGTNEKLFF. The CDR3 DNA reads as TGTGCCAGCAGCCGGTTTGTAGTGGGCACTAATGAAAAACTGTTTTTT. The complete variable domain, with remaining parts taken from reference TRBV3-1 and TRBJ1-4, reads DTAVSQTPKYLVTQMGNDKSIKCEQNLGHDTMYWYKQDSKKFLKIMFSYNNKELIINETVPNRFSPKSPDKAHLNLHINSLELGDSAVYFCASSRFVVGTNEKLFFGSGTQLSVL.

The genes are TRBV5-1 and TRBJ2-1, with 13 bases identical to TRBD2. The CDR3 contains 16 residues. The germline V gene encodes CDR1 SGHRS and CDR2 YFSETQ. The ends lost 3 bases at V and 6 bases at J; junction bases unmatched: 6. CDR3 sequence: CASSSTGTSGVNEQFF. CDR3 in DNA: TGCGCCAGCAGCTCAACCGGGACTAGCGGGGTCAATGAGCAGTTCTTC.

This clonotype was counted a few times. The chain recombines TRBV7-3 with TRBJ2-5; D is unclear. The germline gives CDR1 SGHTA, CDR2 FQGTGA. V was shortened by 5 bases and J by 1 base, with 20 bases between the two germline ends. The CDR3 covers 17 residues. The CDR3 DNA reads as TGTGCCAGCAGCCCAAATACCTTCCGGACCGCCCAAGAGACCCAGTACTTC. Encoded protein: CASSPNTFRTAQETQYF.

This chain uses TRBV27 with TRBJ2-7; TRBD1 might be the D (6 bases). CDR3 length: 15 residues. The ends were cut back, 3 bases at V and 2 bases at J, with 14 bases in the middle. In germline, CDR1 is MNHEY, CDR2 SMNVEV (reference sequence). The CDR3 bases are TGTGCCAGCAGTTTCCTCCGGGACATAACCTACGAGCAGTACTTC. It codes for CASSFLRDITYEQYF.

V gene TRBV29-1 combines with J gene TRBJ2-5; 7 bases fit TRBD1. This CDR3 comprises 13 residues. The V segment lost 6 bases and the J segment 4 bases; nucleotides outside the gene matches: 8. Germline-derived CDR1 and CDR2 are SQVTM and ANQGSEA. Here the CDR3 reads CSVSRTGVETQYF. The CDR3, as DNA: TGCAGCGTCTCGAGAACAGGGGTAGAGACCCAGTACTTC.

This clonotype was picked up a small number of times. The rearrangement uses TRBV6-6 and TRBJ2-5; D uncertain. The CDR3 is 12 amino acids. Germline V gene data show CDR1 as MNHNY and CDR2 as SVGAGI (reference sequence). V lost 3 bases and J 4 bases, leaving 6 bases between the germline ends. In DNA form, the CDR3 reads TGTGCCAGCAGTTATATGGGAGAGACCCAGTACTTC. As protein: CASSYMGETQYF.